The T cell receptor beta chain under discussion was sequenced for a study of shared clonotypes between healthy human individuals. This table comes from immunoSEQ multiplex PCR, and its TCRdb copy is limited to in-frame clones, with some not included. Altogether about 680,000 clones are present, about 90% being singletons, with the ten largest covering 20% to 25%. The V and J ends lost 11 bases and 1 base respectively, with 35 bases between them. Germline CDR1 and CDR2: LNHDA and SQIVND (reference sequence). This CDR3 comprises 20 residues. Naive CD8 populations comprised CD45RO-negative cells positively selected for CCR7, excluding terminally differentiated effector memory CD45RA+ cells.

The origin of this receptor is a man younger than 40 in good health. The specimen sequenced was naive CD8+ T cells sorted from blood. The chain carries TRBV19 and TRBJ1-2; D is perhaps TRBD1 (5 bases). The CDR3 DNA is TGTGCCGAGGCAACTCCGAACAGAAAGAGGGAGACAGTTAATAACTATGGCTACACCTTC. This codes for CAEATPNRKRETVNNYGYTF.